This TCR beta chain was observed in a study of blood T cell repertoires in COVID-19. The table came from immunoSEQ multiplex PCR; TCRdb's copy has only in-frame clones and leaves some out. The table lists about 170,000 clones, around 81% of them singletons. The V end lost 6 bases, the J end lost 4 bases, and 18 bases lay between the germline ends. CDR1 is LNHDA and CDR2 is SQIVND in the germline V gene (reference sequence). The length of the CDR3 is 15 residues. The chain uses TRBV19 and TRBJ1-2; no clear D. Sequencing was performed on peripheral blood. The TCR sequence derives from a woman older than 75 with COVID-19, enrolled during active disease. CDR3 residues: CASRTSGRVSYGYTF. Written as DNA, the CDR3 is TGTGCCAGTAGAACCTCAGGTCGTGTTAGCTATGGCTACACCTTC. The variable domain in full, with the rest retrieved from reference TRBV19 and TRBJ1-2, is DGGITQSPKYLFRKEGQNVTLSCEQNLNHDAMYWYRQDPGQGLRLIYYSQIVNDFQKGDIAEGYSVSREKKESFPLTVTSAQKNPTAFYLCASRTSGRVSYGYTFGSGTRLTVV.